This TCR beta chain was sequenced for a study of blood T cell repertoires in COVID-19. Looking at the study overall: Samples of COVID-19 (acute and convalescent) were obtained from the United States, Italy and Spain. PBMCs, B-cell-depleted T cells, or T cells were the source of the cDNA or gDNA that made up the material.

This clone was seen just once. The CDR3 covers 14 residues. With 0 bases clipped from V and 6 bases from J, the junction kept 3 bases outside the gene matches. CDR1 and CDR2 from the germline V gene are MNHEY and SVGAGI. Original processing methods: For nucleated cells, counts were estimated from reference gene primer amplification. Method: immunoSEQ multiplex PCR; TCRdb's copy keeps in-frame clones and lacks some. The V and J calls and the clone size are those of that table, but D and trimming were determined from the DNA. The sample lists roughly 180,000 clones; 70% to 90% were seen once. The V and J genes are TRBV6-5 and TRBJ2-7, with 9 bases fitting TRBD1. The sequenced sample consisted of peripheral blood. This sequence was found in a woman between 45 and 60 years old with COVID-19, enrolled during active disease. CDR3 bases: TGTGCCAGCAGTTACTCACAGGGGGCAGGCGAGCAGTACTTC. Translated, it gives CASSYSQGAGEQYF.